The rows below give T cell receptor beta chains drawn from one sample of a study of T cell responses to AZD1222 COVID-19 vaccine. Generated by immunoSEQ multiplex PCR, the TCRdb table keeps only in-frame clones and is missing some. The sample comprises 150,000 or so clones, around 91% of which are singletons, and 5% rests with the top ten. Specimen: peripheral blood, collected on day 0 of AZD1222 vaccination. The receptor set was obtained from an adult in good health. Both conserved end residues are part of each CDR3. A D gene is named only where the DNA matches it firmly. A clone size is listed for some rows: how often the clone was seen (once, few, many), or a class if it is expanded.

TRBV27	TRBD1	TRBJ2-7	-	CASSAGTGEYEQYF	TGTGCCAGCAGTGCCGGGACAGGGGAGTACGAGCAGTACTTC
TRBV23-1	-	TRBJ1-3	-	CASTPGGDAGNTIYF	TGCGCCAGCACCCCGGGGGGGGACGCTGGAAACACCATATATTTT
TRBV6-6	TRBD1	TRBJ1-2	-	CASSTGTGLGYTF	TGTGCCAGCAGTACCGGGACAGGCCTCGGCTACACCTTC
TRBV9	TRBD2	TRBJ2-7	-	CASSVEAGGSREQYF	TGTGCCAGCAGCGTAGAAGCGGGAGGATCACGGGAGCAGTACTTC
TRBV7-9	TRBD1	TRBJ2-1	few	CASSFSTGTEYNEQFF	TGTGCCAGCAGCTTTAGCACCGGGACAGAGTACAATGAGCAGTTCTTC
TRBV27	-	TRBJ2-7	-	CASSLAAGNSYEQYF	TGTGCCAGCAGTTTAGCTGCAGGAAACTCCTACGAGCAGTACTTC
TRBV11-2	-	TRBJ1-2	-	CASSLDLDGYTF	TGTGCCAGCAGCTTAGACCTTGATGGCTACACCTTC
TRBV2	TRBD1	TRBJ1-2	few	CASSDRPTGTYGYTF	TGTGCCAGCAGTGACCGCCCGACAGGGACGTATGGCTACACCTTC
TRBV2	-	TRBJ2-3	-	CASSPQSGSTDTQYF	TGTGCCAGCAGTCCACAATCGGGGTCCACAGATACGCAGTATTTT
TRBV5-1	-	TRBJ1-1	-	CASSSDTTAFF	TGCGCCAGCAGCTCGGACACTACGGCTTTCTTT
TRBV24-1	-	TRBJ2-5	-	CATSEGVTETQYF	TGTGCCACCAGTGAGGGGGTAACGGAGACCCAGTACTTC
TRBV27	-	TRBJ1-2	-	CASSKQSHHGYTF	TGTGCCAGCAGTAAACAGAGCCATCATGGCTACACCTTC
TRBV3-1/TRBV3-2	TRBD1	TRBJ2-7	-	CASSHRTGGYEQYF	TGTGCCAGCAGCCATCGGACAGGGGGCTACGAGCAGTACTTC
TRBV11-2	-	TRBJ1-1	-	CASTWGAQEAFF	TGTGCCAGCACGTGGGGGGCACAAGAAGCTTTCTTT
TRBV7-2	-	TRBJ2-3	-	CASSLPPLPTDTQYF	TGTGCCAGCAGCTTACCGCCATTACCTACAGATACGCAGTATTTT